This TCR beta chain is from a study of type 1 and type 2 diabetes patients. The CDR3 is made up of 15 amino acids. The V gene lost 1 base and the J gene lost 5 bases, with 14 bases spanning the gap. Germline CDR1 and CDR2: MGHRA and YSYEKL. Findings and caveats of the study: Type 1 diabetes repertoires were significantly less diverse than type 2 diabetes ones.

Genomic DNA was the PCR template. A primer set of 30 forward and 13 reverse primers amplified the CDR3. Each CDR3 protein gets one entry after TCRdb re-called the multiplex PCR reads with MiXCR. The sample shows 250,000 or so distinct CDR3 sequences, 45% to 60% of them seen only once. This clonotype appeared a single time. What it binds is unknown. Input material: peripheral blood mononuclear cells (PBMCs). The clonotype was recovered from a man aged 18 to 30 with type 2 diabetes. The V and J genes are TRBV4-1 and TRBJ1-2, with D unresolved. The CDR3: CASSQAGLSPYGYTF. For the CDR3, the DNA is TGCGCCAGCAGCCAAGCTGGACTCAGCCCTTATGGCTACACCTTC.